A selection of T cell receptor beta chains follows, all from one sample in a study of PD-1 blockade in mismatch repair-deficient tumors. For these receptors, no antigen is known. Here immunoSEQ multiplex PCR was the method, and the copy in TCRdb shows in-frame clones only, minus some. The data contain approximately 15,000 clones, 70% to 85% of them seen just once; the ten biggest clones take up roughly 9.8%. The sequences come from cells cultured in vitro, collected from a patient treated with pembrolizumab. The source of these receptors is an adult with mismatch repair-deficient cancer. The CDR3 runs from the conserved cysteine through the conserved F or W. D genes are given only for firm matches. Size is omitted from some rows. Given values are once, few, many or a class for expanded clones.

d_gene	v_gene	abundance	j_gene	CDR3nt	CDR3aa
.	TRBV27	.	TRBJ2-1	TGTGCCAGCAGCCCCAGGATGAATGAGCAGTTCTTC	CASSPRMNEQFF
TRBD1	TRBV6-5	.	TRBJ1-2	TGTGCCAGCAGTTACTCGGGGAGGACAGGGCATGGCTACACCTTC	CASSYSGRTGHGYTF
.	TRBV19	.	TRBJ1-1	TGTGCCAGTAGTACCCAGGGAGGTACTGAAGCTTTCTTT	CASSTQGGTEAFF
.	TRBV29-1	.	TRBJ2-3	TGCAGCGTGAGTGAGGGAGATACGCAGTATTTT	CSVSEGDTQYF
.	TRBV19	few	TRBJ2-7	TGTGCCAGCCGACCGACGGGGCATAACTACGAGCAGTACTTC	CASRPTGHNYEQYF
.	TRBV6-1	few	TRBJ1-5	TGTGCCAGCAGTGAAGCGAATTTCAGGGTTCAGCCCCAGCATTTT	CASSEANFRVQPQHF
TRBD1	TRBV5-1	.	TRBJ2-1	TGCGCCAGCAGCGGGCGGGGACAGGAGAGCGATGAGCAGTTCTTC	CASSGRGQESDEQFF
.	TRBV13	.	TRBJ2-1	TGTGCCAGCAGCCCCCTTTGGGGCGGTGAGCAGTTCTTC	CASSPLWGGEQFF
.	TRBV5-1	.	TRBJ2-7	TGCGCCAGCAGCTTACGACCCGGGCGGAGCTCCTACGAGCAGTACTTC	CASSLRPGRSSYEQYF
.	TRBV28	.	TRBJ1-6	TGTGCCAGCAGGGGCAGGGGAAATTCACCCCTCCACTTT	CASRGRGNSPLHF
.	TRBV28	.	TRBJ2-7	TGTGCCAGCAGCTCCTGGGGGTCCTACGAGCAGTACTTC	CASSSWGSYEQYF
.	TRBV7-9	.	TRBJ2-6	TGTGCCAGCAGTTTACCGTTCTCTGGGGCCAACGTCCTGACTTTC	CASSLPFSGANVLTF
TRBD2	TRBV28	.	TRBJ2-3	TGTGCCAGCAGCCTCGGGGGGGTTCCTGTGGATACGCAGTATTTT	CASSLGGVPVDTQYF
TRBD1	TRBV5-3	.	TRBJ2-1	TGTGCCTGCCGATATTCGACAGGGCCCGATGAGCAGTTCTTC	CACRYSTGPDEQFF
.	TRBV9	few	TRBJ1-6	TGTGCCAGCAGCGTAGCGCAGGGTCCGTCACCCCTCCACTTT	CASSVAQGPSPLHF
.	TRBV7-9	.	TRBJ2-3	TGTGCCAGCAGCTTAAACTCTGCAAGCACAGATACGCAGTATTTT	CASSLNSASTDTQYF
.	TRBV9	.	TRBJ2-3	TGTGCCAGCAGCGTATTTAGCCGCACAGATACGCAGTATTTT	CASSVFSRTDTQYF
.	TRBV7-3	.	TRBJ2-2	TGTGCCAGCAGCTTGGGGCAGAGCACCGGGGAGCTGTTTTTT	CASSLGQSTGELFF
TRBD1	TRBV5-1	few	TRBJ2-7	TGCGCCAGCAGCTTGGGGGACAGGGTGGCCTACGAGCAGTACTTC	CASSLGDRVAYEQYF
.	TRBV7-9	.	TRBJ2-7	TGTGCCAGCAGCCACGACACCTCCTACGAGCAGTACTTC	CASSHDTSYEQYF
TRBD1	TRBV4-2	.	TRBJ2-2	TGTGCCAGCAGCCAGGGAAGGACAGGGGGTCACGGGGAGCTGTTTTTT	CASSQGRTGGHGELFF
TRBD1	TRBV18	.	TRBJ1-5	TGTGCCAGCTCACCGCAAGAAGGGGGCTACAATCAGCCCCAGCATTTT	CASSPQEGGYNQPQHF
.	TRBV5-1	.	TRBJ2-3	TGCGCCAGCAGCTTGGTGCGGGTTTACACAGATACGCAGTATTTT	CASSLVRVYTDTQYF
.	TRBV11-2	.	TRBJ1-5	TGTGCCAGCAGCTTACAGGGAAATCAGCCCCAGCATTTT	CASSLQGNQPQHF
TRBD1	TRBV27	.	TRBJ2-1	TGTGCCAGCAGTTTATTAAGGACAGGTCCCACGGGTGAGCAGTTCTTC	CASSLLRTGPTGEQFF
TRBD1	TRBV7-2	few	TRBJ2-7	TGTGCCAGCAGCTACGGACAGGGTGGCACCTACGAGCAGTACTTC	CASSYGQGGTYEQYF
.	TRBV18	.	TRBJ2-7	TGTGCCAGCTCTCCGGGAATCCATGAAGAGCAGTACTTC	CASSPGIHEEQYF
.	TRBV7-7	.	TRBJ2-2	TGTGCCAGCAGCTTAGCTGTGGGGCCGATCACCGGGGAGCTGTTTTTT	CASSLAVGPITGELFF
.	TRBV9	.	TRBJ2-5	TGTGCCAGCAGCGTAGGGCTACAAGAGACCCAGTACTTC	CASSVGLQETQYF
.	TRBV6-1	.	TRBJ2-7	TGTGCCAGCACCCTGTACTACGAGCAGTACTTC	CASTLYYEQYF
TRBD1	TRBV30	.	TRBJ1-4	TGTGCCTGGAATCGTGGGACAGGGATTAATGAAAAACTGTTTTTT	CAWNRGTGINEKLFF
TRBD1	TRBV11-1	.	TRBJ1-2	TGTGCCAGCAGCTTCAACAGGGGAGACGGCTACACCTTC	CASSFNRGDGYTF
.	TRBV4-1	.	TRBJ2-7	TGCGCCAGCAGCCAAGGTTGGGGGAGCGGTTCAGGAGAGCAGTACTTC	CASSQGWGSGSGEQYF
.	TRBV9	.	TRBJ2-3	TGTGCCAACCGTGGGGGCGTGGGAGATACGCAGTATTTT	CANRGGVGDTQYF
.	TRBV28	.	TRBJ2-5	TGTGCCAGCGTCCCTTACAGGGTTGCACAGGAGACCCAGTACTTC	CASVPYRVAQETQYF
.	TRBV5-4	.	TRBJ1-2	TGTGCCAGCAGCCCGACGGCAAACTATGGCTACACCTTC	CASSPTANYGYTF
.	TRBV10-3	.	TRBJ2-1	TGTGCCATCAGTGCCCAGACAGTTTACAATGAGCAGTTCTTC	CAISAQTVYNEQFF
.	TRBV9	.	TRBJ2-7	TGTGCCAGCAGCGTAGGGGCGGGTTCGGGCGAGCAGTACTTC	CASSVGAGSGEQYF
TRBD1	TRBV5-4	once	TRBJ2-3	TGTGCCAGCAGCACCGCGACAGGGGTCACAGATACGCAGTATTTT	CASSTATGVTDTQYF
.	TRBV7-4	.	TRBJ2-7	TGTGCCAGCAGCCCCCTGGGTGGGGAGCAGTACTTC	CASSPLGGEQYF
.	TRBV27	.	TRBJ2-3	TGTGCCAGCAGTTTACCGGGAGTAGGCCCCACAGATACGCAGTATTTT	CASSLPGVGPTDTQYF
.	TRBV5-1	.	TRBJ2-5	TGCGCCAGCAGCAAGGGGGAGACCCAGTACTTC	CASSKGETQYF